The present entry profiles one T cell receptor (beta chain) with its context. This sample was included in a study of blood T cell repertoires in COVID-19. Across the whole study: The United States, Italy and Spain provided the acute and convalescent COVID-19 samples. PBMCs, B-cell-depleted T cells, or T cells were the source of the cDNA or gDNA that made up the material.

This CDR3 comprises 15 residues. The trim removed 5 bases at V and 5 bases at J, leaving 7 bases unmatched. In germline, CDR1 is SGHTA, CDR2 FQGNSA. In the study's own analysis: Quantification of nucleated cells was approximated via reference gene primer amplification. Clones were sequenced by immunoSEQ multiplex PCR, and TCRdb holds only the in-frame ones, with some missing. V, J and clone size are those of that table, while D and trimming were read from the DNA. Of 60,000 to 75,000 clones listed, roughly 86% were seen once; the top ten hold almost 4%. This chain links TRBV7-2 with TRBJ2-5, with 11 positions matching TRBD2. Sequencing was performed on peripheral blood. The receptor's source is a man aged 65 to 79 with active COVID-19. CDR3 loop: CASSPSGRSRETQYF. For the CDR3, the DNA is TGTGCCAGCAGCCCTAGCGGGAGGTCCCGGGAGACCCAGTACTTC.